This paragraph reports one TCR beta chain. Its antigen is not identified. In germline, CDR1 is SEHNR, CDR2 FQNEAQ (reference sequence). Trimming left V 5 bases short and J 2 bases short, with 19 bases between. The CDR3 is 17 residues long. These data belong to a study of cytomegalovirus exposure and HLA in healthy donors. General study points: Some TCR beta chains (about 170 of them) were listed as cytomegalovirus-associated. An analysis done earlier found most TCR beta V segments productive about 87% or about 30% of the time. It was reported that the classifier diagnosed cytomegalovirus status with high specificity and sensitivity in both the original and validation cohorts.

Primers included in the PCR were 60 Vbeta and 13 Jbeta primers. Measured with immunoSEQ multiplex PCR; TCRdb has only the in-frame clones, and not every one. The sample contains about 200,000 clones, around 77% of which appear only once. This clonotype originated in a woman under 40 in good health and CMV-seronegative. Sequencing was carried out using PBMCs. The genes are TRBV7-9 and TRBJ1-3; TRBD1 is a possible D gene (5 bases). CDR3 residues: CASSRAGGMGTGNTIYF. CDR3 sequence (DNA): TGTGCCAGCAGCCGTGCGGGGGGAATGGGTACTGGAAACACCATATATTTT.